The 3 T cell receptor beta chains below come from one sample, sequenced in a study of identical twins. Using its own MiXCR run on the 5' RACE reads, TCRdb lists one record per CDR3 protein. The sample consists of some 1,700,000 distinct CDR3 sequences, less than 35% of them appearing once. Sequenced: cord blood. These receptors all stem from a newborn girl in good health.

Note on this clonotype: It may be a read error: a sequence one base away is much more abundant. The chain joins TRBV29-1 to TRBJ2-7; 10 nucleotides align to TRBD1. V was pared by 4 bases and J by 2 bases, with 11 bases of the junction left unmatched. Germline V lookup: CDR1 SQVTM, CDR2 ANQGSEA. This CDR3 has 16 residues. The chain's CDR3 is CSVADLRDRGTYEQYF. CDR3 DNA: TGCAGCGTTGCAGATCTCCGGGACAGGGGAACCTACGAGCAGTACTTC.

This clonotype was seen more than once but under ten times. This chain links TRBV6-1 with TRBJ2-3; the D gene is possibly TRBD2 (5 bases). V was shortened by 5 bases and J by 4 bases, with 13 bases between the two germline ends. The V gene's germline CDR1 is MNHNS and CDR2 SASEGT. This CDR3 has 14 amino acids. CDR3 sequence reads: CASSSGVRSDTQYF. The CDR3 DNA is TGTGCCAGCAGTAGCGGTGTTAGGTCAGATACGCAGTATTTT.

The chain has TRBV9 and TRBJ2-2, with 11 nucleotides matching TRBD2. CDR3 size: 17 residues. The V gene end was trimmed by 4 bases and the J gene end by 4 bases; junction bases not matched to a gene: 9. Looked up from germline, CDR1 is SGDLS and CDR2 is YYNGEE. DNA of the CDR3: TGTGCCAGCAGCTCCCATAGCGGGAGGGCCGTCACCGGGGAGCTGTTTTTT. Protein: CASSSHSGRAVTGELFF. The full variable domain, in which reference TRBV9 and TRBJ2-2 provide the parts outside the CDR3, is DSGVTQTPKHLITATGQRVTLRCSPRSGDLSVYWYQQSLDQGLQFLIQYYNGEERAKGNILERFSAQQFPDLHSELNLSSLELGDSALYFCASSSHSGRAVTGELFFGEGSRLTVL.